This T cell receptor (beta chain) was sequenced during a study of cytomegalovirus exposure and HLA in healthy donors. Findings and limits, study-wide: Most TCR sequences were uncommon, yet certain public TCRs appeared in many donors. Researchers catalogued about 160 TCR beta chains as cytomegalovirus-associated.

Method: immunoSEQ multiplex PCR; TCRdb's copy keeps in-frame clones and lacks some. The sample contains some 140,000 clones, 86% of which appear only once. The donors were part of the validation cohort of 120 subjects. That cohort was separate from the first cohort, which comprised about 670 subjects. V shed 4 bases and J shed 3 bases, with 13 bases lying between them. The CDR3 is made up of 15 amino acids. Germline V CDR1 and CDR2: MNHNS, SASEGT. This clone appeared a few times. Its antigen is not identified. Material for sequencing was PBMCs. The receptor was isolated from a man in his late teens or twenties in good health and CMV-seronegative. The rearrangement joins TRBV6-1 to TRBJ1-5; D unclear. The CDR3 reads CASSVIDTDNQPQHF. In DNA, the CDR3 is TGTGCCAGCAGTGTTATCGACACTGACAATCAGCCCCAGCATTTT.